Listed below are T cell receptor beta chains from one sample, sequenced in a study of blood T cell repertoires in COVID-19. TCRdb's copy holds only in-frame clones and misses some; the assay was immunoSEQ multiplex PCR. Of roughly 400,000 clones listed, 80% to 90% are singletons. Sample: PBMCs or T cells enriched from blood (not recorded which). The receptors shown here come from a woman aged 50 to 65 who had recovered from COVID-19. CDR3s include the opening cysteine and the closing phenylalanine or tryptophan. D genes are given only for firm matches. Clone size is given for some rows only: seen once, a few or many times, or a class if the clone is expanded.

j_gene: TRBJ2-1
v_gene: TRBV4-2
abundance: .
d_gene: TRBD2
CDR3aa: CASSPQPLAESYNEQFF
CDR3nt: TGTGCCAGCAGCCCTCAGCCACTAGCGGAGTCCTACAATGAGCAGTTCTTC

j_gene: TRBJ2-3
v_gene: TRBV2
abundance: .
d_gene: TRBD2
CDR3aa: CASQGTSGGARTDTQYF
CDR3nt: TGTGCCAGCCAAGGGACTAGCGGGGGGGCGCGGACAGATACGCAGTATTTT

j_gene: TRBJ1-2
v_gene: TRBV14
abundance: .
d_gene: .
CDR3aa: CASSQAGWDHGYTF
CDR3nt: TGTGCCAGCAGCCAAGCAGGGTGGGATCATGGCTACACCTTC

j_gene: TRBJ1-1
v_gene: TRBV27
abundance: .
d_gene: .
CDR3aa: CASTSGGLNTEAFF
CDR3nt: TGTGCCAGCACAAGCGGCGGATTGAACACTGAAGCTTTCTTT

j_gene: TRBJ1-3
v_gene: TRBV18
abundance: .
d_gene: .
CDR3aa: CASSPGASGNTIYF
CDR3nt: TGTGCCAGCTCACCAGGGGCTTCTGGAAACACCATATATTTT

j_gene: TRBJ2-5
v_gene: TRBV18
abundance: .
d_gene: .
CDR3aa: CASSPAAAQETQYF
CDR3nt: TGTGCCAGCTCACCAGCGGCAGCCCAAGAGACCCAGTACTTC

j_gene: TRBJ2-7
v_gene: TRBV5-1
abundance: .
d_gene: .
CDR3aa: CASSLDGLSYEQYF
CDR3nt: TGCGCCAGCAGCTTGGATGGCCTCTCCTACGAGCAGTACTTC

j_gene: TRBJ2-7
v_gene: TRBV12-5
abundance: .
d_gene: TRBD1
CDR3aa: CASGGDRFVEQYF
CDR3nt: TGTGCTAGTGGGGGGGACAGATTTGTTGAGCAGTACTTC

j_gene: TRBJ2-7
v_gene: TRBV6-5
abundance: .
d_gene: .
CDR3aa: CASSYFLGSGNYEQYF
CDR3nt: TGTGCCAGCAGTTACTTCCTAGGTTCAGGGAACTACGAGCAGTACTTC

j_gene: TRBJ1-2
v_gene: TRBV5-5
abundance: .
d_gene: .
CDR3aa: CASSLNVGRYGYTF
CDR3nt: TGTGCCAGCAGCTTGAACGTGGGCCGCTATGGCTACACCTTC

j_gene: TRBJ1-2
v_gene: TRBV6-6
abundance: .
d_gene: TRBD1
CDR3aa: CASRAGTDTYGYTF
CDR3nt: TGTGCCAGCAGGGCCGGGACAGACACCTATGGCTACACCTTC

j_gene: TRBJ1-6
v_gene: TRBV6-5
abundance: .
d_gene: .
CDR3aa: CASSYSISGFPLHF
CDR3nt: TGTGCCAGCAGTTACTCGATATCAGGGTTTCCCCTCCACTTT

j_gene: TRBJ1-5
v_gene: TRBV7-8
abundance: once
d_gene: .
CDR3aa: CASSKLQDRQQHF
CDR3nt: TGTGCCAGCAGCAAGCTACAGGATCGACAACAGCATTTT

j_gene: TRBJ2-5
v_gene: TRBV6-5
abundance: .
d_gene: .
CDR3aa: CASSYSIGSQETQYF
CDR3nt: TGTGCCAGCAGTTACTCGATAGGGAGCCAAGAGACCCAGTACTTC

j_gene: TRBJ1-2
v_gene: TRBV28
abundance: .
d_gene: .
CDR3aa: CASSPQQGAYGYTF
CDR3nt: TGTGCCAGCAGTCCCCAACAGGGAGCCTATGGCTACACCTTC

j_gene: TRBJ1-3
v_gene: TRBV18
abundance: .
d_gene: .
CDR3aa: CASSPGQGNTIYF
CDR3nt: TGTGCCAGCTCACCAGGGCAGGGAAACACCATATATTTT

j_gene: TRBJ1-1
v_gene: TRBV5-6
abundance: .
d_gene: .
CDR3aa: CASSLGPGMNTEAFF
CDR3nt: TGTGCCAGCAGCTTGGGGCCAGGTATGAACACTGAAGCTTTCTTT

j_gene: TRBJ1-5
v_gene: TRBV2
abundance: .
d_gene: .
CDR3aa: CASSEANGGQPQHF
CDR3nt: TGTGCCAGCAGTGAAGCGAACGGGGGTCAGCCCCAGCATTTT

j_gene: TRBJ1-6
v_gene: TRBV7-6
abundance: .
d_gene: TRBD1
CDR3aa: CASSPSSRTGYNSPLHF
CDR3nt: TGTGCCAGCAGCCCTTCGTCCAGGACAGGCTATAATTCACCCCTCCACTTT

j_gene: TRBJ1-1
v_gene: TRBV2
abundance: .
d_gene: TRBD1
CDR3aa: CASSEQTGTEAFF
CDR3nt: TGTGCCAGCAGTGAGCAGACAGGGACTGAAGCTTTCTTT

j_gene: TRBJ1-2
v_gene: TRBV5-3
abundance: once
d_gene: TRBD1
CDR3aa: CARSQNRGSYGYTF
CDR3nt: TGTGCCAGAAGCCAAAACAGGGGAAGCTATGGCTACACCTTC

j_gene: TRBJ2-7
v_gene: TRBV19
abundance: once
d_gene: TRBD1
CDR3aa: CASSGHLTGGRSYEQYF
CDR3nt: TGTGCCAGTAGTGGTCATCTGACAGGGGGCAGGTCCTACGAGCAGTACTTC

j_gene: TRBJ1-2
v_gene: TRBV11-2
abundance: .
d_gene: TRBD1
CDR3aa: CASSPAQGLLGGYTF
CDR3nt: TGTGCCAGCAGCCCAGCACAGGGGCTTTTAGGAGGCTACACCTTC

j_gene: TRBJ1-1
v_gene: TRBV7-8
abundance: .
d_gene: .
CDR3aa: CASSRGPTNTEAFF
CDR3nt: TGTGCCAGCAGCCGGGGGCCCACGAACACTGAAGCTTTCTTT

j_gene: TRBJ1-5
v_gene: TRBV4-1
abundance: .
d_gene: .
CDR3aa: CASSQDAPAGWPQHF
CDR3nt: TGCGCCAGCAGCCAAGATGCGCCAGCAGGTTGGCCCCAGCATTTT

j_gene: TRBJ1-4
v_gene: TRBV29-1
abundance: .
d_gene: TRBD1
CDR3aa: CSVGGGQGEVATNEKLFF
CDR3nt: TGCAGCGTTGGAGGAGGACAGGGGGAGGTTGCAACTAATGAAAAACTGTTTTTT

j_gene: TRBJ1-6
v_gene: TRBV7-9
abundance: once
d_gene: .
CDR3aa: CASSFDKGNSPLHF
CDR3nt: TGTGCCAGCAGCTTTGACAAAGGCAATTCACCCCTCCACTTT

j_gene: TRBJ1-1
v_gene: TRBV6-6
abundance: .
d_gene: .
CDR3aa: CASSYFPGDLNTEAFF
CDR3nt: TGTGCCAGCAGTTACTTCCCAGGGGACCTGAACACTGAAGCTTTCTTT

j_gene: TRBJ1-4
v_gene: TRBV18
abundance: .
d_gene: .
CDR3aa: CASSPLTGMVNEKLFF
CDR3nt: TGTGCCAGCTCACCCCTCACAGGGATGGTTAATGAAAAACTGTTTTTT

j_gene: TRBJ2-1
v_gene: TRBV11-3
abundance: .
d_gene: .
CDR3aa: CASSSGLVEGRHEQFF
CDR3nt: TGTGCCAGCAGCTCAGGTTTGGTGGAGGGAAGGCATGAGCAGTTCTTC

j_gene: TRBJ2-7
v_gene: TRBV10-3
abundance: .
d_gene: TRBD1
CDR3aa: CAIREDRGYEQYF
CDR3nt: TGTGCCATCAGAGAGGACAGGGGGTACGAGCAGTACTTC

j_gene: TRBJ2-1
v_gene: TRBV7-2
abundance: .
d_gene: .
CDR3aa: CASSQPTGTRSYNEQFF
CDR3nt: TGTGCCAGCAGCCAACCCACCGGGACACGCTCCTACAATGAGCAGTTCTTC

j_gene: TRBJ1-4
v_gene: TRBV28
abundance: .
d_gene: .
CDR3aa: CASRLSTNEKLFF
CDR3nt: TGTGCCAGCAGACTCTCAACTAATGAAAAACTGTTTTTT

j_gene: TRBJ2-3
v_gene: TRBV6-5
abundance: .
d_gene: .
CDR3aa: CASTSSSTDTQYF
CDR3nt: TGTGCCAGCACTTCCAGTAGCACAGATACGCAGTATTTT

j_gene: TRBJ1-2
v_gene: TRBV6-5
abundance: once
d_gene: TRBD1
CDR3aa: CASSSGGAYGYTF
CDR3nt: TGTGCCAGCAGTTCAGGGGGCGCTTATGGCTACACCTTC

j_gene: TRBJ2-7
v_gene: TRBV12-3/TRBV12-4
abundance: few
d_gene: TRBD1
CDR3aa: CASSLGQFYEQYF
CDR3nt: TGTGCCAGCAGTTTGGGACAGTTCTACGAGCAGTACTTC

j_gene: TRBJ1-2
v_gene: TRBV12-3/TRBV12-4
abundance: .
d_gene: TRBD1
CDR3aa: CASSYQGAGGYTF
CDR3nt: TGTGCCAGCAGTTACCAGGGGGCGGGTGGCTACACCTTC

j_gene: TRBJ1-2
v_gene: TRBV19
abundance: .
d_gene: TRBD1
CDR3aa: CASSLFQGAPGYTF
CDR3nt: TGTGCCAGTAGTCTATTTCAGGGGGCGCCTGGCTACACCTTC

j_gene: TRBJ2-3
v_gene: TRBV29-1
abundance: .
d_gene: TRBD1
CDR3aa: CSVIWTGVRTDTQYF
CDR3nt: TGCAGCGTCATCTGGACAGGGGTAAGGACAGATACGCAGTATTTT

j_gene: TRBJ1-1
v_gene: TRBV30
abundance: .
d_gene: TRBD1
CDR3aa: CAWSGGQAAFF
CDR3nt: TGTGCCTGGAGCGGAGGACAGGCAGCTTTCTTT

j_gene: TRBJ2-7
v_gene: TRBV2
abundance: .
d_gene: TRBD2
CDR3aa: CASSEARGGLYEQYF
CDR3nt: TGTGCCAGCAGTGAAGCGCGCGGGGGGCTCTACGAGCAGTACTTC

j_gene: TRBJ2-7
v_gene: TRBV11-2
abundance: .
d_gene: .
CDR3aa: CASSPSNHYEQYF
CDR3nt: TGTGCCAGCAGCCCGAGCAACCACTACGAGCAGTACTTC

j_gene: TRBJ1-5
v_gene: TRBV19
abundance: .
d_gene: .
CDR3aa: CASSIGQIGNQPQHF
CDR3nt: TGTGCCAGTAGTATTGGACAGATTGGGAATCAGCCCCAGCATTTT

j_gene: TRBJ2-7
v_gene: TRBV3-1/TRBV3-2
abundance: .
d_gene: .
CDR3aa: CASSQEGGGEQYF
CDR3nt: TGTGCCAGCAGCCAAGAGGGCGGCGGGGAGCAGTACTTC

j_gene: TRBJ1-1
v_gene: TRBV7-8
abundance: .
d_gene: TRBD1
CDR3aa: CASSLTGPTEAFF
CDR3nt: TGTGCCAGCAGCTTGACAGGGCCCACTGAAGCTTTCTTT

j_gene: TRBJ1-4
v_gene: TRBV28
abundance: .
d_gene: .
CDR3aa: CASSLTGNTLAFPMNEKLFF
CDR3nt: TGTGCCAGCAGTTTAACAGGAAACACCCTTGCATTCCCGATGAATGAAAAACTGTTTTTT

j_gene: TRBJ1-1
v_gene: TRBV9
abundance: .
d_gene: .
CDR3aa: CASSVDVTGNTEAFF
CDR3nt: TGTGCCAGCAGCGTAGACGTGACAGGGAACACTGAAGCTTTCTTT

j_gene: TRBJ2-3
v_gene: TRBV2
abundance: once
d_gene: .
CDR3aa: CAKPGLGIDTQYF
CDR3nt: TGTGCCAAACCGGGCCTCGGGATAGATACGCAGTATTTT